The next 27 T cell receptor beta chains were all read from a single sample in a study of CD8 T cells in ankylosing spondylitis. General study findings and limits: Among TCR beta sequences, a motif of about 8 highly homologous variants appeared characteristic of ankylosing spondylitis blood.

A single record per CDR3 protein comes from TCRdb applying MiXCR to the 5' RACE reads. The sample has 200,000 to 250,000 distinct CDR3 sequences, approximately 20% seen once. No antigen has been assigned to these receptors. The sample comprised blood, either unsorted or a sorted T cell fraction (not recorded which). Receptors originate from a male donor with ankylosing spondylitis.

This clonotype has just a few counts. V and J are TRBV6-2 or TRBV6-3 and TRBJ2-7; 8 bases fit TRBD2. The CDR3 is 14 amino acids. With 2 bases clipped from V and 3 bases from J, the junction kept 3 bases outside the gene matches. The germline CDR1 and CDR2 sequences are MNHEY and SVGEGT. In nucleotides, the CDR3 is TGTGCCAGCAGTTACAGCGGGAGAAGCTACGAGCAGTACTTC. Protein sequence: CASSYSGRSYEQYF.

This clonotype was counted only a few times. The chain is built from TRBV13 and TRBJ2-2; D assignment may be TRBD1 or TRBD2 (5 bases each). Trimming pared 5 bases from V and 4 bases from J, leaving 11 bases between. This CDR3 has 14 amino acids. Germline-derived CDR1 and CDR2 are PRHDT and FYEKMQ (reference sequence). The CDR3 DNA is TGTGCCAGCAGCAATTCTGGGGGCACCGGGGAGCTGTTTTTT. Its translation is CASSNSGGTGELFF.

The sample holds a few counts of this clonotype. The CDR3 region has the DNA TGCGCCAGCAGCCGCGGCTCGAACACCGGGGAGCTGTTTTTT. Protein: CASSRGSNTGELFF. This chain uses TRBV4-1 with TRBJ2-2; D unclear. V was clipped by 4 bases and J by 0 bases, with 6 bases between them. The CDR3 covers 14 residues. Germline V gene data show CDR1 as MGHRA and CDR2 as YSYEKL.

This clonotype was seen repeatedly, ten times or more. The chain's CDR3 is CASSDREASDEQYF. Here the CDR3 DNA reads TGTGCCAGCAGTGACCGGGAAGCTTCCGACGAGCAGTACTTC. The rearrangement joins TRBV6-1 to TRBJ2-7; TRBD2 might be the D (5 bases). Germline loops: CDR1 MNHNS, CDR2 SASEGT. The CDR3 is made up of 14 amino acids. V dropped 3 bases and J dropped 5 bases, with 14 bases sitting between them.

The V gene is TRBV11-1, the J gene TRBJ2-3; 9 bases align to TRBD2. This CDR3 region has 18 residues. The trim removed 6 bases at V and 5 bases at J, leaving 18 bases unmatched. Per germline, CDR1 SGHAT and CDR2 FQDESV (reference sequence). As DNA, the CDR3 is TGTGCCAGCAGAGGATCCCGTCTAGCGGGGTATGGTGAAGATACGCAGTATTTT. It encodes CASRGSRLAGYGEDTQYF.

In this sample, this clonotype turned up a few times. The chain carries TRBV27 and TRBJ2-1, with a weak D call TRBD2 (6 bases). This CDR3 contains 13 residues. Looked up from germline, CDR1 is MNHEY and CDR2 is SMNVEV (reference sequence). Trimming took off 4 bases at V and 7 bases at J, with 11 bases between the two ends. CDR3 loop: CASSWGGGNEQFF. The CDR3 DNA is TGTGCCAGCAGTTGGGGTGGGGGGAATGAGCAGTTCTTC.

This clonotype was seen only a few times. The genes are TRBV7-9 and TRBJ1-1; unclear D gene. Trimming cost V 8 bases and J 3 bases, with 10 bases left between them. The CDR3 is made up of 12 amino acids. In germline, CDR1 is SEHNR, CDR2 FQNEAQ (reference sequence). For the CDR3, the DNA is TGTGCCAGCGTGGCCGCTTACACTGAAGCTTTCTTT. This sequence encodes CASVAAYTEAFF.

The J gene is TRBJ2-5, the V gene TRBV7-6, with D maybe TRBD2 (5 bases). The V gene lost 2 bases and the J gene lost 3 bases, with 10 bases spanning the gap. Germline CDR1 SGHVS, CDR2 FNYEAQ. The CDR3 has 14 amino acids. In DNA form, the CDR3 reads TGTGCCAGCAGCTTATTGGTCGGGGAAGAGACCCAGTACTTC. Residues: CASSLLVGEETQYF.

This clonotype was found a few times. This sequence joins TRBV11-2 and TRBJ2-3, with D possibly TRBD1 on 5 matching bases. This CDR3 region has 18 residues. Trimming stripped 5 bases from V and 1 base from J, with 22 bases between. CDR1 and CDR2 (germline): SGHAT, FQNNGV. The CDR3 loop reads CASSDYDRQLGGTDTQYF. Written as DNA, the CDR3 is TGTGCCAGCAGCGATTACGACCGACAGTTAGGGGGCACAGATACGCAGTATTTT.

This clonotype has just a few counts. This sequence joins TRBV7-9 and TRBJ2-1, with D possibly matching TRBD2 (6 bases). Germline CDR1 SEHNR, CDR2 FQNEAQ (reference sequence). CDR3 length equals 16 residues. V lost 5 bases, J lost 4 bases, and 18 bases lay in between. The CDR3 sequence: CASSTTGTGGYNEQFF. CDR3 in DNA: TGTGCCAGCAGCACGACCGGGACTGGAGGATACAATGAGCAGTTCTTC. Drawing the rest from reference TRBV7-9 and TRBJ2-1, the complete variable domain is DTGVSQNPRHKITKRGQNVTFRCDPISEHNRLYWYRQTLGQGPEFLTYFQNEAQLEKSRLLSDRFSAERPKGSFSTLEIQRTEQGDSAMYLCASSTTGTGGYNEQFFGPGTRLTVL.

The chain links TRBV6-1 to TRBJ2-3; perhaps D is TRBD1 or TRBD2 (6 bases each). Deletions cut 7 bases from V and 0 bases from J, with 14 bases between. The length of the CDR3 is 15 residues. CDR1 MNHNS and CDR2 SASEGT come from the germline V gene. The DNA of the CDR3 is TGTGCCAGCACCGAGGAGGGGACAAGCACAGATACGCAGTATTTT. Translating it yields CASTEEGTSTDTQYF.

This clonotype was observed a few times. The CDR3 loop is CASRAGGPWNEQFF. The CDR3 DNA reads TGTGCCAGCAGGGCGGGGGGGCCTTGGAATGAGCAGTTCTTC. The chain joins TRBV9 to TRBJ2-1, with TRBD2 identical over 9 bases. CDR1 is SGDLS, CDR2 YYNGEE, per germline. V lost 5 bases to trimming and J lost 7 bases; unmatched junction nucleotides: 7. This CDR3 has 14 amino acids.

This clonotype was counted only a few times. This rearrangement joins TRBV15 to TRBJ2-5, with 7 bases fitting TRBD2. The V gene's germline CDR1 is LNHNV and CDR2 YYDKDF (reference sequence). The CDR3 loop spans 13 amino acids. After removal of 8 bases from V and 4 bases from J, the junction contained 7 bases not matched to a gene. The CDR3 DNA is TGTGCCACCGCGGGACCGGGAGGAGAGACCCAGTACTTC. It is translated as CATAGPGGETQYF. The full variable domain, its missing parts supplied by reference TRBV15 and TRBJ2-5, is DAMVIQNPRYQVTQFGKPVTLSCSQTLNHNVMYWYQQKSSQAPKLLFHYYDKDFNNEADTPDNFQSRRPNTSFCFLDIRSPGLGDTAMYLCATAGPGGETQYFGPGTRLLVL.

This clonotype was observed many times. The gene calls are TRBV3-1 and TRBJ2-3; D not certain. V dropped 4 bases and J dropped 6 bases, with 8 bases sitting between them. Germline V lookup: CDR1 LGHDT, CDR2 YNNKEL (reference sequence). The CDR3 runs to 12 residues. The CDR3 sequence: CASSPPSDTQYF. The CDR3 DNA reads TGTGCCAGCAGCCCACCGTCGGATACGCAGTATTTT.

This clonotype was counted between two and nine times. The chain uses TRBV19 and TRBJ2-3, with TRBD1 identical over 12 bases. In germline, CDR1 is LNHDA, CDR2 SQIVND (reference sequence). Unmatched junction bases numbered 8, after V lost 7 bases and J lost 6 bases. The CDR3 extends over 15 amino acids. The CDR3 nucleotides are TGTGCCAGTACCCCGGGACAGGGGGCCGGGGATACGCAGTATTTT. Protein product: CASTPGQGAGDTQYF.

This clonotype occurred a few times. The V call is TRBV5-1, the J call TRBJ2-1, with D possibly being TRBD1 (6 bases). The CDR3 contains 15 residues. With 5 bases removed from V and 3 bases from J, the gap between germline ends came to 15 bases. CDR1 and CDR2 from the germline V gene are SGHRS and YFSETQ. The CDR3, as DNA: TGCGCCAGCAGACTTACAGGGTCCAACTACAATGAGCAGTTCTTC. It translates to CASRLTGSNYNEQFF. The full variable domain, completed using reference TRBV5-1 and TRBJ2-1, is KAGVTQTPRYLIKTRGQQVTLSCSPISGHRSVSWYQQTPGQGLQFLFEYFSETQRNKGNFPGRFSGRQFSNSRSEMNVSTLELGDSALYLCASRLTGSNYNEQFFGPGTRLTVL.

This clonotype was observed a handful of times. The chain carries TRBV11-2 and TRBJ1-2, with 10 bases identical to TRBD1. In germline, CDR1 is SGHAT, CDR2 FQNNGV. The CDR3 is made up of 15 amino acids. Trimming took 1 base from V and 6 from J; bases not matched to a gene: 5. The CDR3 here is CASSLGTGGTDGYTF. The DNA for the CDR3 is TGTGCCAGCAGCTTAGGGACAGGGGGAACTGATGGCTACACCTTC.

The chain has TRBV5-5 and TRBJ2-7, with D unclear. V gave up 5 bases and J gave up 5 bases, with 14 bases separating them. The CDR3 is 13 amino acids. Germline CDR1 and CDR2: SGHKS and YYEKEE (reference sequence). The CDR3 DNA sequence: TGTGCCAGCAGGCATCCGGACGAGGACGAGCAGTACTTC. Translating gives CASRHPDEDEQYF.

This clonotype was picked up many times. The chain recombines TRBV29-1 with TRBJ2-1; D gene unclear. CDR3 length: 15 residues. Germline V gene sequence: CDR1 SQVTM, CDR2 ANQGSEA. The V end lost 4 bases, the J end lost 2 bases, and 15 bases lay between the germline ends. The CDR3 DNA follows: TGCAGCGTTGGATCCCCCACTCTACCCTACAATGAGCAGTTCTTC. Its protein product is CSVGSPTLPYNEQFF.

This chain links TRBV20-1 with TRBJ1-1; D is undetermined. V gave up 1 base and J gave up 1 base, with 13 bases separating them. The CDR3 is 15 amino acids. Looked up from germline, CDR1 is DFQATT and CDR2 is SNEGSKA (reference sequence). CDR3 loop: CSARGWEEKNTEAFF. In DNA, the CDR3 is TGCAGTGCTAGAGGGTGGGAGGAGAAGAACACTGAAGCTTTCTTT.

This clonotype was detected a few times. The rearrangement joins TRBV6-2 or TRBV6-3 to TRBJ1-5, with 8 bases identical to TRBD1. In germline, CDR1 is MNHEY, CDR2 SVGEGT. CDR3 size: 15 residues. Germline trimming cut 4 bases from V and 2 bases from J; bases unmatched to any gene: 4. Here the CDR3 reads CASSWGTGGNQPQHF. CDR3 nucleotide sequence: TGTGCCAGCAGTTGGGGGACAGGTGGCAATCAGCCCCAGCATTTT.

This clonotype occurred many times. The rearrangement joins TRBV12-3 or TRBV12-4 to TRBJ2-1; 12 bases are shared with TRBD2. V shed 0 bases, J shed 7 bases, and the junction held 4 bases outside the gene matches. This CDR3 is built from 16 residues. The CDR3 DNA is TGTGCCAGCAGTTTAGCAGGCCTAGCGGGGGGGAATGAGCAGTTCTTC. Translating it yields CASSLAGLAGGNEQFF.

The J gene is TRBJ2-2, the V gene TRBV11-2; D remains unclear. Germline CDR1 reads SGHAT; CDR2 reads FQNNGV. The germline V and J ends were trimmed by 3 bases and 5 bases, with 13 bases remaining between them. The CDR3 length is 15 residues. The DNA for the CDR3 is TGTGCCAGCAGCTTTACGTGGTTCGGGACCGGGGAGCTGTTTTTT. This encodes CASSFTWFGTGELFF.

Comment on this clonotype: A much larger clone differs from this one at a single base, so this may be a read error. V and J are TRBV3-1 and TRBJ1-1, with D possibly matching TRBD1 (5 bases). Germline values: CDR1 LGHDT, CDR2 YNNKEL (reference sequence). The CDR3 has 15 residues. V was pared by 5 bases and J by 4 bases, with 17 bases between. The CDR3 nucleotides are TGTGCCAGCAGCAAACCCGTGACAGCGGGCACTGAAGCTTTCTTT. Translating gives CASSKPVTAGTEAFF.

The CDR3 region has the DNA TGTGCCAGCAGCAAGACAGGGTCTGGAAACACCATATATTTT. It encodes CASSKTGSGNTIYF. The chain links TRBV7-9 to TRBJ1-3; 7 bases agree with TRBD1. The V gene end was trimmed by 5 bases and the J gene end by 1 base; junction bases not matched to a gene: 2. The CDR3 sequence is 14 residues long. Germline V CDR1 and CDR2: SEHNR, FQNEAQ (reference sequence).

The chain uses TRBV4-1 and TRBJ2-5; D ambiguous. Germline lookup yields CDR1 MGHRA and CDR2 YSYEKL. V gave up 0 bases and J gave up 4 bases, with 12 bases separating them. The CDR3 consists of 15 residues. The CDR3 region is CASSQEGRSRETQYF. CDR3 sequence (DNA): TGCGCCAGCAGCCAAGAGGGCAGGTCTAGAGAGACCCAGTACTTC.

Ten or more counts support this clonotype. The CDR3 protein is CASSPLVGDGLEAFF. DNA of the CDR3: TGTGCCAGCTCACCTCTAGTTGGTGATGGCCTTGAAGCTTTCTTT. The J gene is TRBJ1-1, the V gene TRBV18; D remains ambiguous. Germline assignment: CDR1 KGHSH and CDR2 LQKENI. This CDR3 is 15 amino acids long. Trimming took 3 bases from V and 7 from J, leaving 18 bases between them.